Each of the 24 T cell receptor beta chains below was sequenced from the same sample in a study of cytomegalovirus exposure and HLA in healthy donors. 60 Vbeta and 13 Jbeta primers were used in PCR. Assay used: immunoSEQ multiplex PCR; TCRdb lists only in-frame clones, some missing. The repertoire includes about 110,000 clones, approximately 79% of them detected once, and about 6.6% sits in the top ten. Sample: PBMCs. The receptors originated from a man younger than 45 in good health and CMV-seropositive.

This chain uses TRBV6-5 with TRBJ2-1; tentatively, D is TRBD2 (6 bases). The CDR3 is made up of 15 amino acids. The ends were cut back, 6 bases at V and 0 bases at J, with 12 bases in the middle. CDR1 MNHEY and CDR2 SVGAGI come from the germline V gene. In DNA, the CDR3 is TGTGCCAGCAGACAAACTAGCTTCTCCTACAATGAGCAGTTCTTC. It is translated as CASRQTSFSYNEQFF.

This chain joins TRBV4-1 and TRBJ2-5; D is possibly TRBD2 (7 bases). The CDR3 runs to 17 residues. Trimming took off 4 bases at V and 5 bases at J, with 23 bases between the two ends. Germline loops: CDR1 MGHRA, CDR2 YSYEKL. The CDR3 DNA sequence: TGCGCCAGCAGCCTAAATAGGGGGGGGCAATTCTGGGAGACCCAGTACTTC. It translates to CASSLNRGGQFWETQYF.

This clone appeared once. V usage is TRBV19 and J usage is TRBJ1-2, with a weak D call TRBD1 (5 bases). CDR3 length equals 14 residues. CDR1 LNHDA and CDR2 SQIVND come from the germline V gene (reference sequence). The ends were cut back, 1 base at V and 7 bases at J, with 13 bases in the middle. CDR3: CASSIATGVTGYTF. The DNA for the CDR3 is TGTGCCAGTAGTATAGCCACAGGCGTAACTGGCTACACCTTC. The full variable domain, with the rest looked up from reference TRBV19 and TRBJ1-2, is DGGITQSPKYLFRKEGQNVTLSCEQNLNHDAMYWYRQDPGQGLRLIYYSQIVNDFQKGDIAEGYSVSREKKESFPLTVTSAQKNPTAFYLCASSIATGVTGYTFGSGTRLTVV.

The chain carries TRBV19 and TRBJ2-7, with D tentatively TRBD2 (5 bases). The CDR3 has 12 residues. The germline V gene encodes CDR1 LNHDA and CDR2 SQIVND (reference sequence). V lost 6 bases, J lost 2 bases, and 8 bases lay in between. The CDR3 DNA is TGTGCCAGTAGCCCCGGGGCCTACGAGCAGTACTTC. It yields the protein CASSPGAYEQYF.

In DNA, the CDR3 is TGTGCCAGCAGCCTAAGGATGGGCGAAAAACTGTTTTTT. Translating it yields CASSLRMGEKLFF. The chain uses TRBV5-6 and TRBJ1-4, with D uncertain. This CDR3 contains 13 residues. Germline CDR1 is SGHDT and CDR2 is YYEEEE. V was pared by 4 bases and J by 8 bases, with 12 bases between.

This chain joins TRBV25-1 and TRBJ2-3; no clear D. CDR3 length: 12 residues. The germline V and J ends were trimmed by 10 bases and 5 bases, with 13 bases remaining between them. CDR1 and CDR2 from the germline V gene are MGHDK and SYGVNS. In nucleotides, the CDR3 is TGTGCCACCTCGCTTCAGGAAGATACGCAGTATTTT. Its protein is CATSLQEDTQYF.

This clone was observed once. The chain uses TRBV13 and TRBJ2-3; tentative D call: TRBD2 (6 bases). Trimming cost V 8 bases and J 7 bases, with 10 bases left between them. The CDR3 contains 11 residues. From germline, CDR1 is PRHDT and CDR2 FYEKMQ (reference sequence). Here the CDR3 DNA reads TGTGCCAGCGGGGGGTCGAATACGCAGTATTTT. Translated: CASGGSNTQYF.

The DNA for the CDR3 is TGTGCCAGCAGCTTGGCCCGGGGGGGGAGCACAGATACGCAGTATTTT. Its translation is CASSLARGGSTDTQYF. This chain connects TRBV5-4 to TRBJ2-3; 8 bases match TRBD2. Losses at the gene ends were 0 bases for V and 0 bases for J; bases not matched to a gene: 3. Germline CDR1 SGHNT, CDR2 YYREEE (reference sequence). This CDR3 has 16 residues. The full variable domain, rest sourced from reference TRBV5-4 and TRBJ2-3, is ETGVTQSPTHLIKTRGQQVTLRCSSQSGHNTVSWYQQALGQGPQFIFQYYREEENGRGNFPPRFSGLQFPNYSSELNVNALELDDSALYLCASSLARGGSTDTQYFGPGTRLTVL.

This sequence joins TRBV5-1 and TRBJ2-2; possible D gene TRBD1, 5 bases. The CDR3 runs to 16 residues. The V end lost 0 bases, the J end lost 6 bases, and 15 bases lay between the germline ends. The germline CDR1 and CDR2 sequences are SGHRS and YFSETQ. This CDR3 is CASSLAGRQRAGELFF. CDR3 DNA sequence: TGCGCCAGCAGCTTGGCAGGGCGCCAACGGGCCGGGGAGCTGTTTTTT.

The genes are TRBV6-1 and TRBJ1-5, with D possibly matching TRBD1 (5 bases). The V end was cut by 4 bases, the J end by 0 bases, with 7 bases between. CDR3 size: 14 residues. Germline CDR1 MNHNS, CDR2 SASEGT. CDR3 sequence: CASSGQTSNQPQHF. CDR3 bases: TGTGCCAGCAGTGGACAGACTAGCAATCAGCCCCAGCATTTT.

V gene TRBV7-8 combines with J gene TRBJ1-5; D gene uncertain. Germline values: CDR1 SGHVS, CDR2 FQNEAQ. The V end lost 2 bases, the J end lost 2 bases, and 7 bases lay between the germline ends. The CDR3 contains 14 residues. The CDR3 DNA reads TGTGCCAGCAGCTTAAACGGGGGCAATCAGCCCCAGCATTTT. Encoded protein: CASSLNGGNQPQHF.

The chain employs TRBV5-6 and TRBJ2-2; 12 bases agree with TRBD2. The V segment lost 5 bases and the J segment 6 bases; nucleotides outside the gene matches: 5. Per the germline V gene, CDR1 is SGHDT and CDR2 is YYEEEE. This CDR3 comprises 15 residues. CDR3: CASSPSGGAAGELFF. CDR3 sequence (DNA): TGTGCCAGCAGTCCTAGCGGGGGGGCCGCCGGGGAGCTGTTTTTT.

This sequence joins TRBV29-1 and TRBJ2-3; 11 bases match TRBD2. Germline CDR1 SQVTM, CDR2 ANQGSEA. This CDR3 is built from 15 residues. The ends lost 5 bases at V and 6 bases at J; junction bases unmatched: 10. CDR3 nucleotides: TGCAGCGTTAGGACCGAACTAGCGGGGGCCGATACGCAGTATTTT. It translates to CSVRTELAGADTQYF.

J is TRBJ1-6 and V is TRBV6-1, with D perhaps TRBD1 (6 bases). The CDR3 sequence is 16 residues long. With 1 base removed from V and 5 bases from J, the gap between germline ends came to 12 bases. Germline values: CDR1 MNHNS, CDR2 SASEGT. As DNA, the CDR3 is TGTGCCAGCAGTGAAGGGGACGGGGACAATAATTCACCCCTCCACTTT. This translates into CASSEGDGDNNSPLHF.

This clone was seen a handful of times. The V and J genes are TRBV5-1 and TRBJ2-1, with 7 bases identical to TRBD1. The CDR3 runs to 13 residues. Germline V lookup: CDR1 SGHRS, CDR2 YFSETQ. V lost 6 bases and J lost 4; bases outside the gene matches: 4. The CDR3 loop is CASNPGQYNEQFF. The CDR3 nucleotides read TGCGCCAGCAACCCGGGACAGTACAATGAGCAGTTCTTC.

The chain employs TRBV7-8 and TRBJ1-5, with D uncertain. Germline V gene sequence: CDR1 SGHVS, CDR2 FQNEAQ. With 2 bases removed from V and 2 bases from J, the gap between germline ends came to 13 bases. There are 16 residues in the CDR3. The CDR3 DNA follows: TGTGCCAGCAGCTTAAAACCCCCACTTGGCAATCAGCCCCAGCATTTT. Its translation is CASSLKPPLGNQPQHF.

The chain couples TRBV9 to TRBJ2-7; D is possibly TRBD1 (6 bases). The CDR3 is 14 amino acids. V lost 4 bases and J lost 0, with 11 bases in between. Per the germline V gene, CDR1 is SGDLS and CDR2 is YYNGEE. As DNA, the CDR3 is TGTGCCAGCAGCCCCCGGACAGTCTCCTACGAGCAGTACTTC. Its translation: CASSPRTVSYEQYF.

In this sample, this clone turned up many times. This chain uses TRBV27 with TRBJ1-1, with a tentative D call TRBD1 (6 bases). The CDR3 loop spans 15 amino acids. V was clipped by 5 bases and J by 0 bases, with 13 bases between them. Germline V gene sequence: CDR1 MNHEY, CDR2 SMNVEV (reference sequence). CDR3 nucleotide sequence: TGTGCCAGCAGTCCGGAGGGGGGGCTGAACACTGAAGCTTTCTTT. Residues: CASSPEGGLNTEAFF.

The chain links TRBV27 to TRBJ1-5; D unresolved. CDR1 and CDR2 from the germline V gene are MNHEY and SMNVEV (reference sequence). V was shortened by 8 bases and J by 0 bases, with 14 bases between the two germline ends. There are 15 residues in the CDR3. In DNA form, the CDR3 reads TGTGCCAGCTCATACATGGAGGATAGCAATCAGCCCCAGCATTTT. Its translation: CASSYMEDSNQPQHF.

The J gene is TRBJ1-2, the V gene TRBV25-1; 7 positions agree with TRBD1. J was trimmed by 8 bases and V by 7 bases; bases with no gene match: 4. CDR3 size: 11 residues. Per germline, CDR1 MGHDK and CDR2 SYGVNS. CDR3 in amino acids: CASNHRGGYTF. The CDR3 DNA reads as TGTGCCAGCAACCACAGGGGCGGCTACACCTTC.

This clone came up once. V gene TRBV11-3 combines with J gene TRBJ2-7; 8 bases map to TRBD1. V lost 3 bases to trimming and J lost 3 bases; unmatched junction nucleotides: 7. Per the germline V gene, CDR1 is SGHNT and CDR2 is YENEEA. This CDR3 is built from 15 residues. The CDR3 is CASSFLGQANYEQYF. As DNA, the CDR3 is TGTGCCAGCAGCTTCCTGGGACAGGCCAACTACGAGCAGTACTTC.

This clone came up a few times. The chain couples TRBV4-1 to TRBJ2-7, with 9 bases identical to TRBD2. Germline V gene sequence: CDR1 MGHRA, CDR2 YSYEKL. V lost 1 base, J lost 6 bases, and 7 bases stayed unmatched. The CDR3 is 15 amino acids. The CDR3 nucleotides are TGCGCCAGCAGCCAAGTACTAGCGGGCCACGGCGAGCAGTACTTC. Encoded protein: CASSQVLAGHGEQYF.

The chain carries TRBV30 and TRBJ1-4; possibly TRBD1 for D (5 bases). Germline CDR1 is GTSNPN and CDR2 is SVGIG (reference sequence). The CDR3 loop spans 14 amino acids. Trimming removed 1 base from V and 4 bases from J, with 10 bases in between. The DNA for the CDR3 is TGTGCCTGGAGTGATGGAGGGGATAATGAAAAACTGTTTTTT. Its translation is CAWSDGGDNEKLFF.

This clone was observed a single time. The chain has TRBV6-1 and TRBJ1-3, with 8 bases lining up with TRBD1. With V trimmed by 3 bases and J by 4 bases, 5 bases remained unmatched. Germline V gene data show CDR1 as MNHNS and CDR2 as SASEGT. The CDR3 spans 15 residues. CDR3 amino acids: CASSETGAAGNTIYF. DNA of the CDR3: TGTGCCAGCAGTGAGACAGGGGCCGCCGGAAACACCATATATTTT.